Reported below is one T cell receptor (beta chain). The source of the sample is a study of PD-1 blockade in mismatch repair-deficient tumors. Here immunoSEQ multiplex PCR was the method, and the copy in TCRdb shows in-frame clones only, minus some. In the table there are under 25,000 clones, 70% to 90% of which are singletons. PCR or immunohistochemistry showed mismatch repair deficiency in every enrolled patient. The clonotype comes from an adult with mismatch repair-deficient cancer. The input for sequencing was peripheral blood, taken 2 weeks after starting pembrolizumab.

For the CDR3, the DNA is TGTGCTAGTGCCCAGCTGGGGACAGGGGACAATGAGCAGTTCTTC. Translated, it gives CASAQLGTGDNEQFF. V and J are TRBV12-5 and TRBJ2-1; 10 positions match TRBD1. The junction had 8 bases not matched to a gene; V was cut back by 7 bases and J by 5 bases. Per germline, CDR1 LGHNT and CDR2 FRNRAP. There are 15 residues in the CDR3.